These 27 T cell receptor beta chains were sequenced from one sample in a study of Graves' ophthalmopathy and Graves' hyperthyroidism. Investigators amplified TCR beta CDR3 regions from RNA transcripts. RT-PCR was first run with HTBI primers, then multiplex PCR in a second round. TCRdb reanalysed the multiplex PCR reads using MiXCR and keeps one entry per CDR3 protein. The sample contains some 1.1 million distinct CDR3 sequences, approximately 35% of which appear only once. Sequencing used peripheral blood or thyroid tissue (not recorded which). Receptors were obtained from an adult man with Graves' hyperthyroidism.

The chain combines TRBV20-1 with TRBJ2-7, with TRBD1 matching 8 bases. Trimming cost V 4 bases and J 6 bases; bases outside gene matches: 14. Germline V CDR1 and CDR2: DFQATT, SNEGSKA (reference sequence). The CDR3 is 15 amino acids. CDR3 protein: CSATTGQGALSEQYF. The CDR3 DNA reads TGCAGTGCTACCACAGGACAGGGTGCACTCTCCGAGCAGTACTTC.

This clonotype was picked up many times. This sequence joins TRBV29-1 and TRBJ1-2; no clear D gene. Per the germline V gene, CDR1 is SQVTM and CDR2 is ANQGSEA. V was clipped by 6 bases and J by 3 bases, with 8 bases between them. The CDR3 is 11 residues long. The CDR3 DNA reads as TGCAGCGTCTCCAGGTACTATGGCTACACCTTC. Translation gives CSVSRYYGYTF.

J is TRBJ2-5 and V is TRBV5-1; TRBD2 agrees at 8 bases. The V gene end was trimmed by 0 bases and the J gene end by 5 bases; junction bases not matched to a gene: 9. Germline CDR1 SGHRS, CDR2 YFSETQ. The CDR3 totals 16 residues. The CDR3 is CASSLAGGGPAETQYF. In DNA, the CDR3 is TGCGCCAGCAGCTTGGCGGGCGGGGGGCCCGCTGAGACCCAGTACTTC.

Note on this clonotype: Just one base apart from a much larger clone, this may be a read error. The conserved phenylalanine or tryptophan normally closing the CDR3 is absent here, so this likely arose from a read error. This rearrangement joins TRBV20-1 to TRBJ2-5; 12 bases agree with TRBD1. The V and J ends lost 0 bases and 5 bases, in that order; junction bases with no gene match: 4. Germline V gene lookup returns CDR1 DFQATT and CDR2 SNEGSKA (reference sequence). The CDR3 has 15 residues. The DNA for the CDR3 is TGCAGTGCTAGAGAGCGGGACAGGGGGCTGGAGACCCAGTACTCC. Translated: CSARERDRGLETQYS.

The rearrangement joins TRBV7-8 to TRBJ2-2; 9 bases map to TRBD1. The CDR3 length is 15 residues. In germline, CDR1 is SGHVS, CDR2 FQNEAQ. The trim removed 6 bases at V and 6 bases at J, leaving 8 bases unmatched. In nucleotides, the CDR3 is TGTGCCAGCAGGTCTGGGACAGGGATGGCCGGGGAGCTGTTTTTT. It specifies CASRSGTGMAGELFF.

The chain employs TRBV9 and TRBJ1-5, with D uncertain. The ends were cut back, 5 bases at V and 0 bases at J, with 15 bases in the middle. The CDR3 length is 16 residues. Germline CDR1 is SGDLS and CDR2 is YYNGEE. The CDR3: CASSGDGKASNQPQHF. CDR3 coding DNA: TGTGCCAGCAGTGGCGACGGGAAAGCTAGCAATCAGCCCCAGCATTTT.

This clonotype was recorded only once. V usage is TRBV2 and J usage is TRBJ2-2; D is unclear. The CDR3 is 16 amino acids. V was trimmed by 7 bases and J by 2 bases, leaving 17 bases between them. The V gene's germline CDR1 is SNHLY and CDR2 FYNNEI. CDR3 DNA sequence: TGTGCCAGCATGCGTTACAGCTTCGGTAACACCGGGGAGCTGTTTTTT. It is translated as CASMRYSFGNTGELFF. Full variable domain (missing parts from reference TRBV2 and TRBJ2-2): EPEVTQTPSHQVTQMGQEVILRCVPISNHLYFYWYRQILGQKVEFLVSFYNNEISEKSEIFDDQFSVERPDGSNFTLKIRSTKLEDSAMYFCASMRYSFGNTGELFFGEGSRLTVL.

The chain carries TRBV20-1 and TRBJ2-7; 8 bases align to TRBD2. The CDR3 is 15 residues long. Germline lookup yields CDR1 DFQATT and CDR2 SNEGSKA (reference sequence). Losses at the gene ends were 2 bases for V and 0 bases for J; bases not matched to a gene: 6. CDR3 nucleotide sequence: TGCAGTGCTAGATCTGGACTAGCCAGCTCCTACGAGCAGTACTTC. Protein: CSARSGLASSYEQYF.

This clonotype was recorded many times. The V call is TRBV9, the J call TRBJ2-5; tentatively, D is TRBD1 or TRBD2 (6 bases each). This CDR3 region has 14 residues. Per germline, CDR1 SGDLS and CDR2 YYNGEE. The V end was cut by 1 base, the J end by 7 bases, with 14 bases between. DNA for the CDR3: TGTGCCAGCAGCGTAAAGGGGGGAATGGGGACCCAGTACTTC. Protein product: CASSVKGGMGTQYF.

Many counts were recorded for this clonotype. A much larger clone is a single base away; this may be a read error. The J gene is TRBJ1-4, the V gene TRBV19; D is undetermined. Germline-derived CDR1 and CDR2 are LNHDA and SQIVND (reference sequence). Deletions cut 3 bases from V and 7 bases from J, with 3 bases between. The CDR3 loop spans 11 amino acids. CDR3 residues: CASSIGEKLFF. In DNA, the CDR3 is TGTGCCAGTAGTATCGGTGAAAAACTGTTTTTT.

Only one count was recorded for this clonotype. One end of the junction is discordant with germline, which a read error may explain. This chain uses TRBV6-2 or TRBV6-3 with TRBJ1-2; TRBD1 is a possible D gene (5 bases). The CDR3 covers 13 residues. Germline V lookup: CDR1 MNHEY, CDR2 SVGEGT. The CDR3 nucleotides read TGTGCCAGCGCCTCGGCCCAGGGCTATGGCCACACCTTC. Translating it yields CASASAQGYGHTF.

Regarding this clonotype: The DNA is omitted, as the CDR3 cannot be located on it reliably, and the CDR3 follows TCRdb's listing. V is TRBV14 and J is TRBJ2-5; the table's TRBD2 call for D was not verified on the DNA. Germline V gene sequence: CDR1 SGHDN, CDR2 FVKESK. With termini counted, the CDR3 has 15 amino acids. The CDR3 protein is CASSSSTTSQETQYF.

This clonotype has a count of ten or more. The V call is TRBV15, the J call TRBJ2-7; D unresolved. Germline CDR1 and CDR2: LNHNV and YYDKDF (reference sequence). The CDR3 totals 13 residues. Between the trimmed V and J ends, which lost 0 bases and 4 bases, there was a span of 7 bases. CDR3 in amino acids: CATSRDPRYEQYF. The CDR3 bases are TGTGCCACCAGCAGAGATCCGAGGTACGAGCAGTACTTC.

The chain carries TRBV4-1 and TRBJ2-7, with 7 bases identical to TRBD1. This CDR3 spans 16 amino acids. Trimming cost V 3 bases and J 0 bases; bases outside gene matches: 8. CDR1 and CDR2 from the germline V gene are MGHRA and YSYEKL. CDR3 sequence: CASSQLTGRISYEQYF. CDR3 nucleotides: TGCGCCAGCAGCCAGTTGACAGGGCGTATCTCCTACGAGCAGTACTTC.

This clonotype occurred many times. The chain joins TRBV9 to TRBJ1-2; 7 bases line up with TRBD1. The germline gives CDR1 SGDLS, CDR2 YYNGEE. The junction had 6 bases not matched to a gene; V was cut back by 0 bases and J by 7 bases. CDR3 length equals 14 residues. CDR3 in DNA: TGTGCCAGCAGCGTAGCCGAGACAGGGTCTGGCTACACCTTC. Amino acid sequence: CASSVAETGSGYTF.

J is TRBJ1-3 and V is TRBV4-3, with a tentative D call TRBD1 (5 bases). CDR1 and CDR2 from the germline V gene are LGHNA and YSLEER. This CDR3 has 14 residues. V was clipped by 6 bases and J by 2 bases, with 11 bases between them. The CDR3 DNA reads TGCGCCAGCAGTTTGGACATAACTGGAAACACCATATATTTT. This sequence encodes CASSLDITGNTIYF.

This clonotype was counted only a few times. The J gene is TRBJ2-7, the V gene TRBV20-1; no clear D. CDR1 and CDR2 (germline): DFQATT, SNEGSKA (reference sequence). Between the trimmed V and J ends, which lost 5 bases and 2 bases, there was a span of 22 bases. This CDR3 spans 16 amino acids. In DNA, the CDR3 is TGCAGTGCTCCGAACCCCGATGCACCCTCAACCTACGAGCAGTACTTC. It translates to CSAPNPDAPSTYEQYF.

This clonotype was seen ten or more times. The chain has TRBV24-1 and TRBJ2-2, with TRBD2 identical over 10 bases. Trimming took 5 bases from V and 7 from J; bases not matched to a gene: 12. The CDR3 spans 17 residues. Germline loops: CDR1 KGHDR, CDR2 SFDVKD. CDR3 sequence: CATSGASGSRYSGELFF. Written as DNA, the CDR3 is TGTGCCACCAGTGGGGCTAGCGGGAGTCGGTATAGCGGGGAGCTGTTTTTT.

V gene TRBV29-1 combines with J gene TRBJ2-5; no definite D call. The CDR3 sequence is 12 residues long. Germline V gives CDR1 SQVTM, CDR2 ANQGSEA. Trimming left V 0 bases short and J 5 bases short, with 7 bases between. DNA of the CDR3: TGCAGCGTTGAAGATTTTGGCGAGACCCAGTACTTC. Translation gives CSVEDFGETQYF.

This clonotype was observed at least ten times. The J gene is TRBJ2-7, the V gene TRBV13, with D maybe TRBD2 (5 bases). The CDR3 is made up of 14 amino acids. CDR1 and CDR2 (germline): PRHDT, FYEKMQ (reference sequence). The V end lost 5 bases, the J end lost 3 bases, and 14 bases lay between the germline ends. CDR3 protein: CASSPSRGDYEQYF. The CDR3 region has the DNA TGTGCCAGCAGCCCGAGTCGGGGTGACTACGAGCAGTACTTC.

The sample holds many counts of this clonotype. V and J are TRBV7-8 and TRBJ1-5, with D perhaps TRBD1 (5 bases). Germline V CDR1 and CDR2: SGHVS, FQNEAQ. This CDR3 region has 15 residues. The V end lost 5 bases, the J end lost 4 bases, and 15 bases lay between the germline ends. The CDR3 here is CASSHAGLFNQPQHF. The CDR3 DNA sequence: TGTGCCAGCAGCCACGCGGGACTTTTTAATCAGCCCCAGCATTTT.

The chain employs TRBV5-4 and TRBJ1-4; D is uncertain. Germline lookup yields CDR1 SGHNT and CDR2 YYREEE (reference sequence). This CDR3 is 15 amino acids long. Trimming took off 2 bases at V and 0 bases at J, with 8 bases between the two ends. The CDR3 spells CASSFEVATNEKLFF. Here the CDR3 DNA reads TGTGCCAGCAGCTTCGAGGTTGCAACTAATGAAAAACTGTTTTTT.

This clonotype was detected a few times. The V call is TRBV29-1, the J call TRBJ2-6; D uncertain. CDR3 length: 12 residues. V lost 6 bases and J lost 4, with 7 bases in between. The germline V gene has CDR1 SQVTM and CDR2 ANQGSEA. The CDR3 loop is CSVIPGANVLTF. The CDR3 DNA reads as TGCAGCGTGATCCCGGGGGCCAACGTCCTGACTTTC.

This clonotype was detected a few times. This chain's CDR3 is CASSYSGGVVNTEAFF. In DNA form, the CDR3 reads TGTGCCAGCAGTTACTCTGGGGGAGTTGTGAACACTGAAGCTTTCTTT. The rearrangement links TRBV6-5 to TRBJ1-1; possible D gene TRBD1, 5 bases. V lost 0 bases and J 0 bases, leaving 11 bases between the germline ends. CDR1 and CDR2 from the germline V gene are MNHEY and SVGAGI. This CDR3 has 16 amino acids.

This clonotype showed up many times. In nucleotides, the CDR3 is TGTGCCAGCAGGGACGGACAGGGGAGGTACACTGAAGCTTTCTTT. Its protein product is CASRDGQGRYTEAFF. V is TRBV12-3 or TRBV12-4 and J is TRBJ1-1; 9 bases line up with TRBD1. CDR3 length: 15 amino acids. The junction had 8 bases not matched to a gene; V was cut back by 6 bases and J by 3 bases.

This clonotype was observed many times. The V and J genes are TRBV29-1 and TRBJ2-7, with unresolved D. The CDR3 consists of 15 residues. From germline, CDR1 is SQVTM and CDR2 ANQGSEA. V dropped 6 bases and J dropped 1 base, with 19 bases sitting between them. The CDR3 reads CSVAPLSDRSYEQYF. CDR3 in DNA: TGCAGCGTCGCCCCCCTGTCGGACCGTTCCTACGAGCAGTACTTC.

Turning to this clonotype: This may arise from a read error, as a much more abundant clone is one base away. This chain connects TRBV20-1 to TRBJ2-7, with D maybe TRBD1 (6 bases). CDR3 size: 14 residues. Trimming took off 3 bases at V and 0 bases at J, with 12 bases between the two ends. The germline CDR1 and CDR2 sequences are DFQATT and SNEGSKA (reference sequence). The CDR3 sequence: CSASDDRSSYEQYF. DNA for the CDR3: TGCAGTGCTAGTGATGACAGGAGCTCCTACGAGCAGTACTTC.